What follows are 8 T cell receptor beta chains derived from one specimen sequenced in a study of cytomegalovirus exposure and HLA in healthy donors. 60 Vbeta and 13 Jbeta primers were used in PCR. The assay was immunoSEQ multiplex PCR, and TCRdb's table has in-frame clones only and misses some. The sample records fewer than 250,000 clones, around 90% being singletons. Material: PBMCs. The source of these receptors is a boy younger than 10 in good health and CMV-seronegative.

This rearrangement joins TRBV6-1 to TRBJ1-5; a weak D match, TRBD1 (6 bases). This CDR3 is 12 amino acids long. CDR1 is MNHNS and CDR2 is SASEGT in the germline V gene. The ends were cut back, 7 bases at V and 7 bases at J, with 11 bases in the middle. The CDR3 DNA reads as TGTGCCAGCAACAGGGTTGGGCAGCCCCAGCATTTT. It codes for CASNRVGQPQHF.

This rearrangement joins TRBV5-1 to TRBJ2-1, with D possibly matching TRBD1 (6 bases). V was cut by 3 bases and J by 5 bases, with 15 bases left in between. This CDR3 comprises 15 residues. Germline CDR1 is SGHRS and CDR2 is YFSETQ. CDR3 protein: CASSSEGQTNNEQFF. The CDR3 bases are TGCGCCAGCAGCTCCGAAGGACAGACGAACAATGAGCAGTTCTTC.

The chain links TRBV4-1 to TRBJ2-1; TRBD2 matches at 7 bases. The trim removed 1 base at V and 4 bases at J, leaving 7 bases unmatched. CDR3 length: 16 amino acids. Germline assignment: CDR1 MGHRA and CDR2 YSYEKL. Here the CDR3 reads CASSQASGALYNEQFF. The DNA of the CDR3 is TGCGCCAGCAGCCAAGCCAGCGGGGCACTGTACAATGAGCAGTTCTTC.

This chain joins TRBV27 and TRBJ2-7; D is possibly TRBD1 (6 bases). Trimming left V 3 bases short and J 4 bases short, with 10 bases between. There are 13 residues in the CDR3. From germline, CDR1 is MNHEY and CDR2 SMNVEV (reference sequence). Here the CDR3 DNA reads TGTGCCAGCAGTTTGGGGGCACTGTACGAGCAGTACTTC. Protein sequence: CASSLGALYEQYF.

This chain links TRBV5-1 with TRBJ1-4, with D unresolved. CDR1 and CDR2 (germline): SGHRS, YFSETQ. The CDR3 is 15 residues long. V dropped 0 bases and J dropped 5 bases, with 11 bases sitting between them. CDR3 DNA: TGCGCCAGCAGCTTGGAGGCACGGGAAAATGAAAAACTGTTTTTT. It is translated as CASSLEARENEKLFF.

The V and J genes are TRBV6-1 and TRBJ2-5, with a possible D match to TRBD1 (6 bases). V shed 3 bases and J shed 4 bases, with 15 bases lying between them. CDR1 MNHNS and CDR2 SASEGT come from the germline V gene. The CDR3 consists of 15 residues. Here the CDR3 reads CASSEHRVRGETQYF. In DNA, the CDR3 is TGTGCCAGCAGTGAGCACAGGGTGCGAGGAGAGACCCAGTACTTC.

The chain links TRBV30 to TRBJ2-3; D is uncertain. Germline-derived CDR1 and CDR2 are GTSNPN and SVGIG (reference sequence). This CDR3 region has 11 residues. Between the trimmed V and J ends, which lost 8 bases and 3 bases, there was a span of 9 bases. Here the CDR3 DNA reads TGTGCCAGTAGCCTTACAGATACGCAGTATTTT. Protein product: CASSLTDTQYF.

This chain joins TRBV4-2 and TRBJ1-1; a weak D match, TRBD1 (6 bases). Trimming shortened V by 4 bases and J by 5 bases, and 11 bases separated the two germline ends. The CDR3 extends over 13 amino acids. The germline CDR1 and CDR2 sequences are LGHNA and YNFKEQ. For the CDR3, the DNA is TGTGCCAGCAGCCCACAGGGTGGGACTGAAGCTTTCTTT. Its protein is CASSPQGGTEAFF.